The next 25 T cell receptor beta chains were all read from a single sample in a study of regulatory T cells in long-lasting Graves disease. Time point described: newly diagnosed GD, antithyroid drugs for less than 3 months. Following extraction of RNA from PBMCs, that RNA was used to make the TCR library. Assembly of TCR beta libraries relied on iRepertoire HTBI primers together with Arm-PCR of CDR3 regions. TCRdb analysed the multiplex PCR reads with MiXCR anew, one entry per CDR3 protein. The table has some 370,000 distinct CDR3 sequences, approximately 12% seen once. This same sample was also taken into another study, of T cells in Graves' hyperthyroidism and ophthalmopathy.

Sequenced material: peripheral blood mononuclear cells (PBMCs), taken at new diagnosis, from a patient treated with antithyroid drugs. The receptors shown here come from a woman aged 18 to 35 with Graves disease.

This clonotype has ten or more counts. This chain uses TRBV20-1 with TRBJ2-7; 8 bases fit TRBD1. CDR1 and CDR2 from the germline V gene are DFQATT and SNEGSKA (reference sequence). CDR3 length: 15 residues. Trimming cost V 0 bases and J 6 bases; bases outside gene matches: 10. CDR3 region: CSARDNRGFLIEQYF. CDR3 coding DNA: TGCAGTGCTAGAGATAACAGGGGGTTCTTAATCGAGCAGTACTTC.

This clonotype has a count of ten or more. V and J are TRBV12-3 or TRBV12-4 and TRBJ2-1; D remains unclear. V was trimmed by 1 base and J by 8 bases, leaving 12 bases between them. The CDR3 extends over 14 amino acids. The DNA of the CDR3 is TGTGCCAGCAGTTTAGAAAGCCAGCAGGATGAGCAGTTCTTC. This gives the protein CASSLESQQDEQFF.

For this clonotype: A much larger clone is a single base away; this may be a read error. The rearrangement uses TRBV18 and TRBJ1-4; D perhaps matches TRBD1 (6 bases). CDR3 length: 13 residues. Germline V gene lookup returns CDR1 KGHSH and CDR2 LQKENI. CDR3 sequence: CARSLAGDEKLFF. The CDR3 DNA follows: TGTGCCCGCTCACTTGCAGGGGACGAAAAACTGTTTTTT.

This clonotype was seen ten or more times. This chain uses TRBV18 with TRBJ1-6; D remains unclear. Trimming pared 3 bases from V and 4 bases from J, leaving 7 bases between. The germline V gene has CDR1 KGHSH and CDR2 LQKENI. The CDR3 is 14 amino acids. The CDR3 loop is CASSPEGYNSPLHF. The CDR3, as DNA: TGTGCCAGCTCACCGGAGGGTTATAATTCACCCCTCCACTTT. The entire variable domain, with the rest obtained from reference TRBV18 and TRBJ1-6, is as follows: NAGVMQNPRHLVRRRGQEARLRCSPMKGHSHVYWYRQLPEEGLKFMVYLQKENIIDESGMPKERFSAEFPKEGPSILRIQQVVRGDSAAYFCASSPEGYNSPLHFGNGTRLTVT.

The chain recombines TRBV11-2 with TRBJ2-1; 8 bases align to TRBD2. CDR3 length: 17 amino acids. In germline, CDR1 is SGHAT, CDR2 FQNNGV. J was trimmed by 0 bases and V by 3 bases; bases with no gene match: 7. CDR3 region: CASSFRLAGVSYNEQFF. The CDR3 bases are TGTGCCAGCAGCTTTCGTCTAGCGGGTGTCTCCTACAATGAGCAGTTCTTC.

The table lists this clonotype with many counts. CDR3 sequence reads: CASSDQGADTEAFF. The DNA of the CDR3 is TGTGCCAGCAGTGATCAGGGGGCGGACACTGAAGCTTTCTTT. The chain is built from TRBV2 and TRBJ1-1; 8 bases agree with TRBD1. Per germline, CDR1 SNHLY and CDR2 FYNNEI. Germline trimming cut 3 bases from V and 3 bases from J; bases unmatched to any gene: 3. This CDR3 is 14 amino acids long.

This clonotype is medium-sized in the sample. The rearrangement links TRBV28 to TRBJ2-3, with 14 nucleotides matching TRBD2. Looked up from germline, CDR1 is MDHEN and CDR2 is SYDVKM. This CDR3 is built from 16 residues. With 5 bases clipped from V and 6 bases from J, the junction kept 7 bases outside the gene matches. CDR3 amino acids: CASSDGLAGGDDTQYF. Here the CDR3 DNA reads TGTGCCAGCAGTGATGGACTAGCGGGAGGCGACGATACGCAGTATTTT.

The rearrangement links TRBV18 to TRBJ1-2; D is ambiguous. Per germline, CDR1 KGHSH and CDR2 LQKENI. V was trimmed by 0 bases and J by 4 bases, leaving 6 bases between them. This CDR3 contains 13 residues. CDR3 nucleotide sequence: TGTGCCAGCTCACCACCGACAACCTATGGCTACACCTTC. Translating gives CASSPPTTYGYTF.

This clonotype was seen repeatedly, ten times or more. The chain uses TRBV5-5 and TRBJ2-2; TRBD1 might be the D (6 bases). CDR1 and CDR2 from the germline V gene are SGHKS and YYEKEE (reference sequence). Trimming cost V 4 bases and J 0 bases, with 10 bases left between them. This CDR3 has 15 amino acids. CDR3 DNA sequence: TGTGCCAGCAGCCCGGGACATACGAACACCGGGGAGCTGTTTTTT. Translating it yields CASSPGHTNTGELFF.

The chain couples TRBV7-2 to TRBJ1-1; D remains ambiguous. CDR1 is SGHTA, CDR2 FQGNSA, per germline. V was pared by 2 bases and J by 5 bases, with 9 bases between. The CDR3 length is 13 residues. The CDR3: CASSLSVFTEAFF. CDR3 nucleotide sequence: TGTGCCAGCAGCTTATCCGTGTTTACTGAAGCTTTCTTT.

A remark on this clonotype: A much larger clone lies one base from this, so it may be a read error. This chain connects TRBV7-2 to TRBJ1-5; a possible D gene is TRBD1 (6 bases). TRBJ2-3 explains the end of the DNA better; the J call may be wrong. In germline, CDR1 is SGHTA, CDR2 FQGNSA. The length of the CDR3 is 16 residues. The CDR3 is CASSLPLTGPDQPQYF. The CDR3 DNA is TGTGCCAGCAGCTTACCCCTAACAGGGCCTGATCAGCCCCAGTATTTT.

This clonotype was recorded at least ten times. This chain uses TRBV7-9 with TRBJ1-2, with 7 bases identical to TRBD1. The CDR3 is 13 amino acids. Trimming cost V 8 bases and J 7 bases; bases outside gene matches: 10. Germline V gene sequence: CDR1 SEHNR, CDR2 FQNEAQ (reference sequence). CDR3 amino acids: CASSDQGGRGYTF. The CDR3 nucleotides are TGTGCCAGCTCGGATCAAGGGGGCCGTGGCTACACCTTC.

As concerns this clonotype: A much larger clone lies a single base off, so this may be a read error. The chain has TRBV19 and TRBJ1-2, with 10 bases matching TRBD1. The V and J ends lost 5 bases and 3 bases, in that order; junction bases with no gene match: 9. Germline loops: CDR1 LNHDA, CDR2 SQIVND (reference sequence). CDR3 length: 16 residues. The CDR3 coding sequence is TGTGCCAGTAGTCGATCGGGACAGGGGCTCTACTATGGCTACACCTTC. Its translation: CASSRSGQGLYYGYTF.

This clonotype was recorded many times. The CDR3 nucleotides are TGTGCCACCAGCAGAGAACAGGCTAGCGGTAGGGACAATGAGCAGTTCTTC. As protein: CATSREQASGRDNEQFF. This sequence joins TRBV15 and TRBJ2-1; 7 bases match TRBD2. The J segment lost 5 bases and the V segment lost 0 bases, leaving 10 bases of the junction unmatched. This CDR3 spans 17 amino acids. Germline V gene sequence: CDR1 LNHNV, CDR2 YYDKDF (reference sequence).

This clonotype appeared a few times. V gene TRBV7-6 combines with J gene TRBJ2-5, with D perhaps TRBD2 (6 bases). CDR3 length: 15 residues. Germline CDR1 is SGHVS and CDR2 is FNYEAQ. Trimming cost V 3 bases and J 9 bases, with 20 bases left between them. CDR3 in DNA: TGTGCCAGCAGCTTTGATTGGGGGGACCTAGCGTCCCAGTACTTC. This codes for CASSFDWGDLASQYF. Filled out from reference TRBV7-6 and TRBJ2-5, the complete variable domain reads GAGVSQSPRYKVTKRGQDVALRCDPISGHVSLYWYRQALGQGPEFLTYFNYEAQQDKSGLPNDRFSAERPEGSISTLTIQRTEQRDSAMYRCASSFDWGDLASQYFGPGTRLLVL.

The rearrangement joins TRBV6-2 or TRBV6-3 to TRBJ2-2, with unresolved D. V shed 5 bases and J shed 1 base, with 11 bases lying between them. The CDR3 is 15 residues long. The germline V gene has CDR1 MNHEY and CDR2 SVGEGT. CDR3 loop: CASSEDGQNTGELFF. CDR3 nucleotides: TGTGCCAGCAGTGAGGATGGGCAGAACACCGGGGAGCTGTTTTTT.

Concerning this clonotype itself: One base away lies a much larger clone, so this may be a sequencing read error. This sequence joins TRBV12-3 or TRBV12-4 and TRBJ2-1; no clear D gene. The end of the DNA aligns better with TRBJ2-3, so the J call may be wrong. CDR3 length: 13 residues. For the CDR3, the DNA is TGTGCCAGCAGTCCCAGATCGCCCTATACGCAGTATTTT. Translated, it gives CASSPRSPYTQYF.

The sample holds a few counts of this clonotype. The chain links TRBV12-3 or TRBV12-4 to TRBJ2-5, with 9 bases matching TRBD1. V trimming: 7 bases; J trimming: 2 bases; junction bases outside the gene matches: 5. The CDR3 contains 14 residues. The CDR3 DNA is TGTGCCAGCACCCTCGGACAGGGGCAAGAGACCCAGTACTTC. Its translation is CASTLGQGQETQYF.

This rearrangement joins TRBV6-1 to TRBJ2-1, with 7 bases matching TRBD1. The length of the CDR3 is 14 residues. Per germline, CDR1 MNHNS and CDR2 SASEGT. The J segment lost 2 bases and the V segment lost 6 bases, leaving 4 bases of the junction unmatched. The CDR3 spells CASRRDRPYNEQFF. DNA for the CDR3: TGTGCCAGCAGACGGGACAGACCCTACAATGAGCAGTTCTTC.

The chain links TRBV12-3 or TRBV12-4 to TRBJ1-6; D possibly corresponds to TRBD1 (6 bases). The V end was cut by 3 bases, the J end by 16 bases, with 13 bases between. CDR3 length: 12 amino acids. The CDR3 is CASSFGGPALHF. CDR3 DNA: TGTGCCAGCAGTTTTGGGGGCCCGGCGCTCCACTTT.

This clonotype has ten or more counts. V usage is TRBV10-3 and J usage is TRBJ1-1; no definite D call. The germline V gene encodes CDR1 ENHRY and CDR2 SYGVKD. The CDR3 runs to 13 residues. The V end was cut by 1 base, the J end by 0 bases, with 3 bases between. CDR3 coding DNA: TGTGCCATCAGTGAGTTGGTGAACACTGAAGCTTTCTTT. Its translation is CAISELVNTEAFF.

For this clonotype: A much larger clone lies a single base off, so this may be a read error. CDR3: CASSPTGTAYNEQYF. In nucleotides, the CDR3 is TGTGCCAGCTCACCCACGGGGACAGCCTACAATGAGCAGTACTTC. The chain couples TRBV18 to TRBJ2-5, with 7 bases fitting TRBD1. The junction had 15 bases not matched to a gene; V was cut back by 3 bases and J by 11 bases. This CDR3 is built from 15 residues. From germline, CDR1 is KGHSH and CDR2 LQKENI.

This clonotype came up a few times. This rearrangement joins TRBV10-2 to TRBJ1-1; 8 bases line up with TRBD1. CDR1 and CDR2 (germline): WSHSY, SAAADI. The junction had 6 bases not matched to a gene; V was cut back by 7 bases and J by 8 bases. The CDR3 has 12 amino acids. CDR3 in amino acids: CASKGTGTEAFF. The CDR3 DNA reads TGCGCCAGCAAGGGGACAGGAACCGAAGCTTTCTTT.

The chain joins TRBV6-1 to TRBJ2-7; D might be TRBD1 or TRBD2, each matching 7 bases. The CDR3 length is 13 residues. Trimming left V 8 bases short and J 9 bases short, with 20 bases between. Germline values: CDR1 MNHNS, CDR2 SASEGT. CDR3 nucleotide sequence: TGTGCCAGCTCTTTTTTCGACAGGGAGGGGCAGTACTTC. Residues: CASSFFDREGQYF.

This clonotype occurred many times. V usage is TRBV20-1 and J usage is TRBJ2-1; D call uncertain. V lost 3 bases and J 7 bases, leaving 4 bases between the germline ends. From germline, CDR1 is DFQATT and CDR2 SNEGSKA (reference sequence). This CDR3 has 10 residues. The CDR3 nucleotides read TGCAGTGCTAGTACGAATGAGCAGTTCTTC. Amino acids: CSASTNEQFF.